These T cell receptor beta chains were read from a single sample in a study of cytomegalovirus exposure and HLA in healthy donors. Some clones are missing from TCRdb's copy, which holds only in-frame ones; the method was immunoSEQ multiplex PCR. The table records 120,000 or so clones, roughly four fifths of them present only once. The sequencing sample was made of PBMCs. Source of these receptors: a male donor in good health and CMV-seropositive. The CDR3 runs from the conserved cysteine through the conserved F or W. Each record gives: CDR3 length, J gene, V gene, D gene, clone size, CDR3 protein, CDR3 DNA. The D gene is left open where the match is weak. Clone size appears in some rows only: once, few, many, or a class for an expanded clone.

CDR3 length: 14; J gene: TRBJ2-5; V gene: TRBV18; D gene: TRBD1; clone size: NA; CDR3 protein: CASSSGTGSETQYF; CDR3 DNA: TGTGCCAGCTCATCAGGGACAGGGAGCGAGACCCAGTACTTC
CDR3 length: 12; J gene: TRBJ2-3; V gene: TRBV30; D gene: NA; clone size: NA; CDR3 protein: CAWSASTDTQYF; CDR3 DNA: TGTGCCTGGAGTGCTAGTACGGATACGCAGTATTTT
CDR3 length: 20; J gene: TRBJ2-5; V gene: TRBV11-2; D gene: TRBD2; clone size: NA; CDR3 protein: CASSLEWAGRVAGRKETQYF; CDR3 DNA: TGTGCCAGCAGCTTAGAATGGGCAGGGAGGGTAGCGGGACGTAAAGAGACCCAGTACTTC
CDR3 length: 12; J gene: TRBJ2-7; V gene: TRBV7-6; D gene: NA; clone size: once; CDR3 protein: CASSLSRGEQYF; CDR3 DNA: TGTGCCAGCAGCTTAAGTAGGGGGGAGCAGTACTTC
CDR3 length: 17; J gene: TRBJ2-3; V gene: TRBV7-2; D gene: NA; clone size: NA; CDR3 protein: CASSLWGRANPADTQYF; CDR3 DNA: TGTGCCAGCAGCTTATGGGGCAGGGCTAACCCCGCAGATACGCAGTATTTT
CDR3 length: 13; J gene: TRBJ1-2; V gene: TRBV7-3; D gene: NA; clone size: NA; CDR3 protein: CASSLDNRYGYTF; CDR3 DNA: TGTGCCAGCAGCTTAGACAATCGATACGGCTACACCTTC
CDR3 length: 16; J gene: TRBJ1-1; V gene: TRBV7-2; D gene: TRBD1; clone size: once; CDR3 protein: CASSYGTGGLNTEAFF; CDR3 DNA: TGTGCCAGCAGCTATGGGACAGGGGGCCTGAACACTGAAGCTTTCTTT
CDR3 length: 15; J gene: TRBJ1-1; V gene: TRBV19; D gene: NA; clone size: NA; CDR3 protein: CASSMFSGMNTEAFF; CDR3 DNA: TGTGCCAGTAGTATGTTTTCGGGTATGAACACTGAAGCTTTCTTT
CDR3 length: 16; J gene: TRBJ2-5; V gene: TRBV7-4; D gene: NA; clone size: few; CDR3 protein: CASSHSAVGRGETQYF; CDR3 DNA: TGTGCCAGCAGCCATAGTGCCGTGGGTAGAGGAGAGACCCAGTACTTC
CDR3 length: 15; J gene: TRBJ1-5; V gene: TRBV30; D gene: NA; clone size: NA; CDR3 protein: CAWRRGGARNQPQHF; CDR3 DNA: TGTGCCTGGAGGCGCGGGGGGGCGCGCAATCAGCCCCAGCATTTT
CDR3 length: 13; J gene: TRBJ2-7; V gene: TRBV11-2; D gene: TRBD1; clone size: NA; CDR3 protein: CASRQGQPYEQYF; CDR3 DNA: TGTGCCAGCAGGCAGGGACAGCCCTACGAGCAGTACTTC
CDR3 length: 14; J gene: TRBJ1-2; V gene: TRBV5-3; D gene: NA; clone size: NA; CDR3 protein: CARSDVVPRDGYTF; CDR3 DNA: TGTGCCAGAAGCGACGTGGTTCCCAGGGATGGCTACACCTTC
CDR3 length: 15; J gene: TRBJ2-7; V gene: TRBV4-3; D gene: TRBD2; clone size: NA; CDR3 protein: CASSQDLAGENEQYF; CDR3 DNA: TGCGCCAGCAGCCAAGATCTAGCGGGAGAGAACGAGCAGTACTTC
CDR3 length: 14; J gene: TRBJ2-7; V gene: TRBV5-4; D gene: NA; clone size: NA; CDR3 protein: CASSFGLGDLEQYF; CDR3 DNA: TGTGCCAGCAGCTTTGGGCTAGGGGATCTCGAGCAGTACTTC
CDR3 length: 17; J gene: TRBJ2-1; V gene: TRBV7-9; D gene: TRBD2; clone size: NA; CDR3 protein: CASSLEGGLGGYNEQFF; CDR3 DNA: TGTGCCAGCAGCTTAGAGGGGGGACTAGGGGGATACAATGAGCAGTTCTTC
CDR3 length: 16; J gene: TRBJ2-7; V gene: TRBV11-2; D gene: NA; clone size: NA; CDR3 protein: CASSTYRATSSYEQYF; CDR3 DNA: TGTGCCAGCAGTACCTACAGGGCAACCTCCTCCTACGAGCAGTACTTC
CDR3 length: 15; J gene: TRBJ1-6; V gene: TRBV6-1; D gene: NA; clone size: few; CDR3 protein: CAIEDLSSYNSPLHF; CDR3 DNA: TGTGCCATCGAGGATCTCAGCTCCTATAATTCACCCCTCCACTTT
CDR3 length: 13; J gene: TRBJ1-1; V gene: TRBV6-5; D gene: NA; clone size: NA; CDR3 protein: CASISLGPPSAFF; CDR3 DNA: TGTGCCAGCATCTCCTTGGGGCCGCCCTCGGCTTTCTTT
CDR3 length: 15; J gene: TRBJ2-7; V gene: TRBV7-3; D gene: TRBD1; clone size: NA; CDR3 protein: CASSPGDRGSYEQYF; CDR3 DNA: TGTGCCAGCAGCCCGGGGGACAGGGGCTCCTACGAGCAGTACTTC
CDR3 length: 17; J gene: TRBJ2-3; V gene: TRBV5-1; D gene: TRBD1; clone size: NA; CDR3 protein: CASSLGGTGGGTDTQYF; CDR3 DNA: TGCGCCAGCAGCTTGGGGGGGACAGGGGGCGGAACAGATACGCAGTATTTT
CDR3 length: 14; J gene: TRBJ2-5; V gene: TRBV25-1; D gene: TRBD2; clone size: once; CDR3 protein: CASSASGRQETQYF; CDR3 DNA: TGTGCCAGCAGTGCGAGCGGGAGGCAAGAGACCCAGTACTTC
CDR3 length: 16; J gene: TRBJ2-2; V gene: TRBV7-2; D gene: NA; clone size: NA; CDR3 protein: CASILSPGSKAGELFF; CDR3 DNA: TGTGCCAGCATCCTTTCTCCCGGGAGTAAAGCCGGGGAGCTGTTTTTT
CDR3 length: 15; J gene: TRBJ1-1; V gene: TRBV4-2; D gene: NA; clone size: once; CDR3 protein: CASSQAGDVWREAFF; CDR3 DNA: TGTGCCAGCAGCCAAGCAGGGGACGTCTGGAGGGAAGCTTTCTTT
CDR3 length: 14; J gene: TRBJ1-5; V gene: TRBV28; D gene: NA; clone size: NA; CDR3 protein: CASSPYSSNQPQHF; CDR3 DNA: TGTGCCAGCAGCCCATACTCTAGCAATCAGCCCCAGCATTTT
CDR3 length: 11; J gene: TRBJ2-5; V gene: TRBV29-1; D gene: NA; clone size: NA; CDR3 protein: CSVGAQETQYF; CDR3 DNA: TGCAGCGTTGGGGCACAAGAGACCCAGTACTTC
CDR3 length: 14; J gene: TRBJ2-7; V gene: TRBV4-3; D gene: NA; clone size: NA; CDR3 protein: CASSQAAGKYEQYF; CDR3 DNA: TGCGCCAGCAGCCAAGCGGCGGGAAAATACGAGCAGTACTTC